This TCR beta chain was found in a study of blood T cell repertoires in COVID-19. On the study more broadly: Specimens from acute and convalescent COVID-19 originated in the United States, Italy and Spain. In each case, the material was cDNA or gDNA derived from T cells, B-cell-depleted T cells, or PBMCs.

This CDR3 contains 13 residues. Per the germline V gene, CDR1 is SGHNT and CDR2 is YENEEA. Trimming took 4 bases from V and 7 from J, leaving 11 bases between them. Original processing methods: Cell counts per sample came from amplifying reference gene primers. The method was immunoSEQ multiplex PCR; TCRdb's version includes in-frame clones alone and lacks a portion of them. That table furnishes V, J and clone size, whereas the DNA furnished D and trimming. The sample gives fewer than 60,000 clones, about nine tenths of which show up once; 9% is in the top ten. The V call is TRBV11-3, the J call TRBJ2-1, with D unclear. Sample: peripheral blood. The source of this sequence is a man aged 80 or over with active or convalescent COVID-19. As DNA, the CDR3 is TGTGCCAGCAGCTCCTACTGGTCTAATGAGCAGTTCTTC. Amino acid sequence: CASSSYWSNEQFF. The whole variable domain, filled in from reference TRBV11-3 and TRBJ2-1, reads EAGVVQSPRYKIIEKKQPVAFWCNPISGHNTLYWYLQNLGQGPELLIRYENEEAVDDSQLPKDRFSAERLKGVDSTLKIQPAELGDSAVYLCASSSYWSNEQFFGPGTRLTVL.